This T cell receptor beta chain was sequenced during a study of T cells in Graves' hyperthyroidism and ophthalmopathy (dated by TCRdb to between 2018 and 2020). A note on the overall study: Peripheral blood was collected at initial diagnosis, before any treatment. Once sampling was done, hyperthyroidism patients were given methimazole at a starting dose of 30 mg daily, whereas ophthalmopathy patients were given high-dose intravenous methylprednisolone. To identify TCR V-J signatures that set the groups apart, the researchers used a discovery cohort of 90 to 100 patients, made up of about 44 with Graves' ophthalmopathy and about 60 with stable Graves' hyperthyroidism. In addition, the study compared T-cell repertoires in thyroid tissue and in blood from about 6 Graves' hyperthyroidism patients. Prospective prediction of ophthalmopathy was tested in an independent validation cohort consisting of 18 to 20 hyperthyroidism patients and some 15 patients who later progressed to ophthalmopathy. The paper describes TCR Vbeta CDR3 sequencing of 130 to 150 peripheral blood samples, made up of 43 ophthalmopathy patients, roughly 80 hyperthyroidism patients and 17 progressor patients. For training and testing, the 100 or so patients in the discovery cohort were randomly divided in a 7:3 ratio. The paper as a whole reports these results and caveats: Sample size was not statistically predetermined, and blinding of investigators to group allocation was not performed. In validation, the model predicted progression to ophthalmopathy with roughly 70% sensitivity and 72% to 85% specificity, a median of roughly seven months before onset. Ophthalmopathy was separated from stable hyperthyroidism by a 13 V-J signature model, with approximately 90% sensitivity and about 81% specificity obtained in cross-validation and 80%/75% obtained in testing. Blood samples also contained most of the expanded thyroid clonotypes (frequency above 0.001), which suggests that blood repertoires may reflect thyroid immune responses.

Clipping removes 0 bases from V and 1 base from J, with 4 as the unmatched junction base count. Taken from the germline V gene (reference sequence), the CDR1 and CDR2 loops are GTSNPN and SVGIG. The CDR3 covers 16 residues, taking in both the cysteine and the phenylalanine. The only DNA kept is the CDR3, 48 bases in frame from the first base. The TCR beta CDR3 regions were amplified from RNA transcripts. For the first round of RT-PCR on the TCR CDR3, the HTBI primer set was used together with the Qiagen OneStep RT-PCR kit. Libraries were constructed in a second round of multiplex PCR, after which size selection and purification were carried out. Sequencing of the libraries was done on an Illumina HiSeq2000 using paired-end 100 bp reads. Per the source publication's procedure: SOAPnuke was used to process the raw data, throwing out any read that contained adapters or uncalled bases, had a mean Phred below 15, or lacked an exact constant-primer or identifier match. High-quality paired reads were merged with COPE v1.2.5, and unique nucleotide sequences were defined as clonotypes. MiTCR v1.1 was used to align clonotypes to the IMGT TRBV, TRBD and TRBJ reference segments. Only V-J combinations with frequency above 0.0001, covering 99% to 99.2% of repertoires, were analysed. A TCS score was defined as the ratio between F50 (clonal expansion) and ExV (chaos), using BLOSUM62-based TCRdist between CDR3 peptides within each V-J. Welch's t-statistics and random forest reduced around 550 V-J features to roughly 13, which were used in a naive Bayes classifier (R e1071). The public sequencing data were trimmed at Q25 with fastp and processed into clonotypes with MiXCR by TCRdb, which kept only in-frame beta chains. Identical CDR3 protein sequences are pooled into one entry, listed with their most common genes and DNA. TCRdb's processing, not the study's, gives the V and J calls here. For this sample the table gives some 510,000 distinct CDR3 sequences, of which around 21% were detected only once. More than 20% of the sample is in the top ten clones.

Stable Graves' hyperthyroidism was defined as the absence of progression to ophthalmopathy over 18 months of follow-up. Hyperthyroidism patients were aged 18 to 65 years and newly diagnosed, with disease duration of less than 2 months. Any patient with an uncontrolled infection, another autoimmune disease, pregnancy or lactation was excluded. Clinical symptoms, serum thyroxine and TRAb, thyroid ultrasound, and orbital computed tomography formed the basis for the diagnoses. Ficoll-Paque density gradient centrifugation was used to isolate PBMCs from approximately 10 ml of fresh peripheral blood. Total RNA was extracted with Trizol reagent, and quality was checked on an Agilent 2100 Bioanalyzer. Concerning this clonotype itself: The specificity of this receptor is unknown. No much larger clone is present one base from it, and per-base qualities are unavailable.

The material sequenced was blood. This sequence was found in a man between 18 and 29 years old with Graves' hyperthyroidism. The chain joins TRBV30 to TRBJ2-2, with 8 middle bases fitting TRBD1. The bases are TGTGCCTGGAGTGTACGGGGGACAGGGAACACCGGGGAGCTGTTTTTT. Its protein reads: CAWSVRGTGNTGELFF. With the rest looked up from the reference TRBV30 and TRBJ2-2 genes rather than sequenced, the full variable domain is SQTIHQWPATLVQPVGSPLSLECTVEGTSNPNLYWYRQAAGRGLQLLFYSVGIGQISSEVPQNLSASRPQDRQFILSSKKLLLSDSGFYLCAWSVRGTGNTGELFFGEGSRLTVL.